This T cell receptor (beta chain) was captured by sequencing in a study of monozygotic twins with inflammatory bowel disease. The length of the CDR3 is 15 residues. The germline gives CDR1 SEHNR, CDR2 FQNEAQ (reference sequence). Total RNA from whole blood was isolated with no T cell sorting. TCRdb reprocessed the 5' RACE reads and keeps a single row for each CDR3 protein, giving no DNA. The table for this sample gives about 380,000 distinct CDR3 sequences. The sample comprised blood. The chain uses TRBV7-9 and TRBJ1-6. The sequence was obtained from a human donor with ulcerative colitis or Crohn's disease, or a healthy co-twin of an affected twin (not recorded which). The CDR3 protein is CASSPERRYNSPLHF.